A single sample is the source of the 15 T cell receptor beta chains below, sequenced in a study of blood T cell repertoires in COVID-19. The method was immunoSEQ multiplex PCR; TCRdb's version includes in-frame clones alone and lacks a portion of them. The sample shows 250,000 or so clones, roughly four fifths of them seen only once. The source material was peripheral blood. Receptor source: a woman between 65 and 79 years old with acute or convalescent COVID-19.

This clone occurred many times. This chain uses TRBV19 with TRBJ1-5; D possibly corresponds to TRBD1 (5 bases). The CDR3 totals 14 residues. The V gene lost 7 bases and the J gene lost 4 bases, with 14 bases spanning the gap. From germline, CDR1 is LNHDA and CDR2 SQIVND (reference sequence). The CDR3 nucleotides are TGTGCCAGTACTTCAGGCAGGGCGAATCAGCCCCAGCATTTT. Translated: CASTSGRANQPQHF.

The chain has TRBV5-4 and TRBJ2-3; the match to TRBD1 covers 7 bases. The junction had 8 bases not matched to a gene; V was cut back by 4 bases and J by 6 bases. The CDR3 loop spans 14 amino acids. Germline V gene sequence: CDR1 SGHNT, CDR2 YYREEE (reference sequence). This CDR3 is CASSPGQAEDTQYF. DNA of the CDR3: TGTGCCAGCAGCCCCGGACAGGCCGAGGATACGCAGTATTTT.

J is TRBJ2-2 and V is TRBV19; 8 bases are a match to TRBD1. The V and J ends lost 5 bases and 4 bases, in that order; junction bases with no gene match: 3. This CDR3 has 14 amino acids. Per germline, CDR1 LNHDA and CDR2 SQIVND (reference sequence). The CDR3 protein is CASSVQGGTGELFF. The CDR3 DNA reads as TGTGCCAGTAGTGTACAGGGGGGCACCGGGGAGCTGTTTTTT.

This chain connects TRBV28 to TRBJ2-3; perhaps TRBD2 as D (7 bases). The CDR3 loop spans 15 amino acids. Between the trimmed V and J ends, which lost 5 bases and 2 bases, there was a span of 14 bases. Germline V gene lookup returns CDR1 MDHEN and CDR2 SYDVKM. Here the CDR3 reads CASSPGGLHTDTQYF. CDR3 DNA: TGTGCCAGCAGTCCGGGGGGCCTCCACACAGATACGCAGTATTTT.

V usage is TRBV29-1 and J usage is TRBJ2-3; D gene uncertain. CDR1 and CDR2 (germline): SQVTM, ANQGSEA. V was shortened by 2 bases and J by 4 bases, with 7 bases between the two germline ends. The CDR3 covers 12 residues. The CDR3, as DNA: TGCAGCGTTGAATACGGTGCAGATACGCAGTATTTT. This sequence encodes CSVEYGADTQYF.

The V call is TRBV5-6, the J call TRBJ1-1; TRBD1 might be the D (5 bases). CDR1 is SGHDT, CDR2 YYEEEE, per germline. The V end was cut by 4 bases, the J end by 3 bases, with 10 bases between. The CDR3 has 13 residues. CDR3 DNA: TGTGCCAGCAGCGCAGGGATCGACACTGAAGCTTTCTTT. Its protein is CASSAGIDTEAFF.

V gene TRBV27 combines with J gene TRBJ1-3; D is unresolved. This CDR3 comprises 11 residues. Germline V gene data show CDR1 as MNHEY and CDR2 as SMNVEV (reference sequence). Between the trimmed V and J ends, which lost 6 bases and 3 bases, there was a span of 3 bases. The CDR3 nucleotides read TGTGCCAGCAGACTTGGAAACACCATATATTTT. Encoded protein: CASRLGNTIYF.

This clone was observed once. The chain recombines TRBV6-6 with TRBJ1-6; TRBD1 matches at 8 bases. The junction had 4 bases not matched to a gene; V was cut back by 6 bases and J by 3 bases. From germline, CDR1 is MNHNY and CDR2 SVGAGI (reference sequence). The CDR3 consists of 15 residues. The CDR3 DNA is TGTGCCAGCAGCCCTGGGACAGGCTATAATTCACCCCTCCACTTT. This sequence encodes CASSPGTGYNSPLHF.

The V and J genes are TRBV6-1 and TRBJ1-2, with D unclear. The CDR3 totals 14 residues. Looked up from germline, CDR1 is MNHNS and CDR2 is SASEGT. Between the trimmed V and J ends, which lost 3 bases and 0 bases, there was a span of 8 bases. CDR3 in amino acids: CASSDDGTNYGYTF. Written as DNA, the CDR3 is TGTGCCAGCAGTGACGACGGGACTAACTATGGCTACACCTTC.

This clone was detected only once. The chain employs TRBV2 and TRBJ2-4; 8 positions match TRBD1. Germline V lookup: CDR1 SNHLY, CDR2 FYNNEI. The V gene end was trimmed by 7 bases and the J gene end by 0 bases; junction bases not matched to a gene: 5. This CDR3 region has 15 residues. The CDR3 DNA follows: TGTGCCAGCAAAGGACAGGGCGTAGCCAAAAACATTCAGTACTTC. Translation: CASKGQGVAKNIQYF.

The chain uses TRBV7-9 and TRBJ1-2; maybe TRBD1 (5 bases). CDR1 and CDR2 from the germline V gene are SEHNR and FQNEAQ (reference sequence). Trimming took off 5 bases at V and 6 bases at J, with 16 bases between the two ends. This CDR3 is 14 amino acids long. As DNA, the CDR3 is TGTGCCAGCAGCCCCCGGGGGGTTACAAATGGCTACACCTTC. This gives the protein CASSPRGVTNGYTF. The full variable domain, in which reference TRBV7-9 and TRBJ1-2 provide the parts outside the CDR3, is DTGVSQNPRHKITKRGQNVTFRCDPISEHNRLYWYRQTLGQGPEFLTYFQNEAQLEKSRLLSDRFSAERPKGSFSTLEIQRTEQGDSAMYLCASSPRGVTNGYTFGSGTRLTVV.

This clone was observed a single time. The rearrangement links TRBV29-1 to TRBJ1-2, with TRBD1 identical over 9 bases. This CDR3 has 14 amino acids. The junction had 3 bases not matched to a gene; V was cut back by 4 bases and J by 0 bases. Germline values: CDR1 SQVTM, CDR2 ANQGSEA. DNA of the CDR3: TGCAGCGTTGCCCGGGACAGGGCTAACTATGGCTACACCTTC. It encodes CSVARDRANYGYTF.

This rearrangement joins TRBV9 to TRBJ2-5; D is undetermined. Trimming took off 1 base at V and 5 bases at J, with 6 bases between the two ends. The CDR3 spans 12 residues. Germline CDR1 SGDLS, CDR2 YYNGEE. The CDR3 DNA follows: TGTGCCAGCAGCGTACCCCGGGAGACCCAGTACTTC. Its translation: CASSVPRETQYF.

This clone was observed once. V gene TRBV9 combines with J gene TRBJ2-7; D call uncertain. CDR3 size: 15 residues. V lost 0 bases and J 1 base, leaving 11 bases between the germline ends. Germline V lookup: CDR1 SGDLS, CDR2 YYNGEE. The CDR3 bases are TGTGCCAGCAGCGTAGGGCACACCTCATCCTACGAGCAGTACTTC. Protein: CASSVGHTSSYEQYF.

The chain has TRBV28 and TRBJ2-3; 12 positions agree with TRBD2. Trimming removed 6 bases from V and 5 bases from J; junction bases left unmatched: 9. CDR3 length: 16 residues. CDR1 is MDHEN and CDR2 is SYDVKM in the germline V gene. The CDR3 protein is CASRQRTSGAGDTQYF. CDR3 bases: TGTGCCAGCAGACAAAGGACTAGCGGGGCCGGAGATACGCAGTATTTT.